This TCR beta chain was captured in a study of OX40 agonist ivuxolimab in advanced cancers. For the study at large: Ivuxolimab, which is an agonistic anti-OX40 (CD134) antibody, was administered to the patients. Three patients showed partial responses: one hepatocellular carcinoma and two cutaneous melanoma cases.

Worth noting for this clone: Antigen unknown.

General study results and limits: Clonal expansion from baseline to week 6 occurred in both CD4+ and CD8+ T cells.

The V gene's germline CDR1 is ENHRY and CDR2 SYGVKD. The CDR3 is made up of 14 amino acids. Trimming shortened V by 3 bases and J by 6 bases, and 15 bases separated the two germline ends. Clones were sequenced by immunoSEQ multiplex PCR, and TCRdb holds only the in-frame ones, with some missing. The sample records 60,000 to 85,000 clones, 80% to 95% being singletons. The J gene is TRBJ2-7, the V gene TRBV10-3; either TRBD1 or TRBD2 may fit D (5 bases each). The sequences come from CD4+ or CD8+ T cells sorted from blood, collected in a trial of the OX40 agonist ivuxolimab. This TCR was sampled from an adult with an advanced solid tumor such as melanoma, head and neck, liver or kidney cancer. CDR3 sequence: CAISDSQWGFEQYF. For the CDR3, the DNA is TGTGCCATCAGTGACTCCCAGTGGGGGTTCGAGCAGTACTTC.